Below, 10 T cell receptor beta chains from the same sample are listed, as sequenced in a study of identical twins. One entry per CDR3 protein results from TCRdb running MiXCR on the 5' RACE reads. Here the sample spans 350,000 to 450,000 distinct CDR3 sequences, about 18% being singletons. Sequenced material: naive T cells sorted from blood. The receptors shown here come from a man between 50 and 59 years old in good health.

The chain uses TRBV5-1 and TRBJ2-7, with 9 bases lining up with TRBD2. After removal of 0 bases from V and 2 bases from J, the junction contained 3 bases not matched to a gene. Germline V lookup: CDR1 SGHRS, CDR2 YFSETQ. CDR3 size: 15 residues. CDR3 nucleotide sequence: TGCGCCAGCAGCTTGGAGACTAGCGGTCCCTACGAGCAGTACTTC. Amino acid sequence: CASSLETSGPYEQYF.

The chain joins TRBV5-1 to TRBJ1-1, with D maybe TRBD1 (6 bases). Germline loops: CDR1 SGHRS, CDR2 YFSETQ. The CDR3 consists of 17 residues. V was shortened by 6 bases and J by 0 bases, with 21 bases between the two germline ends. The CDR3 loop is CASTPLGRDTLNTEAFF. CDR3 nucleotides: TGCGCCAGCACCCCCCTTGGCCGGGACACTTTGAACACTGAAGCTTTCTTT.

The rearrangement joins TRBV6-1 to TRBJ1-3, with 11 bases identical to TRBD1. J was trimmed by 4 bases and V by 6 bases; bases with no gene match: 5. CDR3 length: 15 residues. Germline V gives CDR1 MNHNS, CDR2 SASEGT. This CDR3 reads CASRTDRGHGNTIYF. The DNA for the CDR3 is TGTGCCAGCAGAACGGACAGGGGGCACGGAAACACCATATATTTT.

This chain joins TRBV12-3 or TRBV12-4 and TRBJ1-6, with 8 bases lining up with TRBD1. Trimming took 5 bases from V and 5 from J; bases not matched to a gene: 5. The CDR3 sequence is 15 residues long. This chain's CDR3 is CASSARQGHNSPLHF. The CDR3 DNA reads as TGTGCCAGCAGTGCCAGACAGGGGCATAATTCACCCCTCCACTTT.

This clonotype occurred many times. The chain joins TRBV2 to TRBJ2-2, with D unresolved. Germline CDR1 is SNHLY and CDR2 is FYNNEI. The CDR3 is 16 amino acids. The V and J ends lost 7 bases and 0 bases respectively, with 15 bases between them. The DNA for the CDR3 is TGTGCCAGCAAATCCGCCGGTGGGCCGAACACCGGGGAGCTGTTTTTT. Its protein product is CASKSAGGPNTGELFF.

This chain uses TRBV7-9 with TRBJ1-6; TRBD1 agrees at 8 bases. CDR1 is SEHNR, CDR2 FQNEAQ, per germline (reference sequence). V shed 5 bases and J 10 bases; nucleotides not matched to a gene: 10. The CDR3 has 15 residues. CDR3 sequence (DNA): TGTGCCAGCAGCACCTCCGGGACAGGTGGATCACCCCTCCACTTT. Amino acids: CASSTSGTGGSPLHF.

Points on this clonotype: This may stem from a read error, because a much larger clone lies one nucleotide away. The rearrangement uses TRBV5-1 and TRBJ2-5; 10 bases match TRBD2. The trim removed 1 base at V and 4 bases at J, leaving 7 bases unmatched. The CDR3 has 16 amino acids. Looked up from germline, CDR1 is SGHRS and CDR2 is YFSETQ. CDR3: CASSLTLAGAGETQYF. CDR3 sequence (DNA): TGCGCCAGCAGCTTGACGCTAGCGGGAGCCGGAGAGACCCAGTACTTC.

The chain recombines TRBV4-3 with TRBJ2-3; D unclear. V was clipped by 4 bases and J by 1 base, with 9 bases between them. This CDR3 comprises 14 residues. Germline CDR1 and CDR2: LGHNA and YSLEER. The CDR3, as DNA: TGCGCCAGCAGCCCCGAACTTGGCACAGATACGCAGTATTTT. Translating it yields CASSPELGTDTQYF.

The sample holds many counts of this clonotype. The gene calls are TRBV5-1 and TRBJ1-2, with D uncertain. CDR3 length: 13 amino acids. V was cut by 2 bases and J by 8 bases, with 13 bases left in between. Germline CDR1 and CDR2: SGHRS and YFSETQ. CDR3 sequence reads: CASSFHPSWGYTF. In nucleotides, the CDR3 is TGCGCCAGCAGCTTTCATCCGTCCTGGGGCTACACCTTC.

This clonotype was counted between two and nine times. V gene TRBV29-1 combines with J gene TRBJ1-4; D may be TRBD1 (5 bases). Trimming removed 5 bases at V and 8 bases at J, with 15 bases between. The CDR3 covers 13 residues. Germline V gives CDR1 SQVTM, CDR2 ANQGSEA. CDR3 residues: CSVSGVNGEKLFF. CDR3 bases: TGCAGCGTTTCGGGGGTCAATGGGGAAAAACTGTTTTTT.